The rows below give T cell receptor beta chains drawn from one sample of a study of blood T cell repertoires in COVID-19. Sequencing was performed with immunoSEQ multiplex PCR; in TCRdb, only in-frame clones are kept and a portion is missing. Seen here are about 200,000 clones, around 88% observed once, and the top ten hold around 1.6%. The sample taken for sequencing was peripheral blood. The receptors come from a man aged 18 to 30 with active or convalescent COVID-19. The conserved cysteine and the conserved F or W are not part of the CDR3 here. Each record gives: V gene, J gene, CDR3 protein.

TRBV24-1,TRBJ1-4,ATSGGSPEKLF
TRBV7-2,TRBJ2-1,ASSRGTGGFNEQF
TRBV5-1,TRBJ2-7,ASSTGGPLEQY
TRBV30,TRBJ2-5,AWRGAGGAETQY
TRBV7-2,TRBJ2-1,ASSSGTSGNEQF
TRBV7-3,TRBJ2-2,ASSSPDLNTGELF
TRBV4-2,TRBJ1-6,ASSQDRQGTSPLH
TRBV28,TRBJ1-2,ASNKMTGNYGYT
TRBV9,TRBJ2-5,ASSTDGRGVETQY
TRBV19,TRBJ1-2,ASSIDHFSGQRNGYT
TRBV18,TRBJ2-7,ASSPTSGSNYYEQY
TRBV5-5,TRBJ2-1,ASSSAGLSYNEQF
TRBV5-4,TRBJ1-4,ASSLDGTGGATNEKLF
TRBV29-1,TRBJ2-1,SGEGQYNEQF
TRBV6-5,TRBJ2-2,ASSYRGTGLSGELF
TRBV7-2,TRBJ1-2,ASSQKLQGLNYGYT
TRBV5-6,TRBJ1-2,ASSVGGRNYGYT
TRBV21-1,TRBJ2-1,ASNRGLCGRVQRNEQF
TRBV9,TRBJ2-7,ASGTGTGGSYEQY
TRBV11-2,TRBJ1-4,ASSLQGADEKLF
TRBV5-4,TRBJ2-2,ASTPNVGKTSNTGELF
TRBV6-4,TRBJ1-2,ASSDGLHADSSGYT
TRBV2,TRBJ1-1,ASRGLDLNEAF
TRBV7-6,TRBJ2-7,ASSSGTSGGPYEQY
TRBV9,TRBJ2-1,ASSVGTPGNEQF
TRBV6-5,TRBJ2-1,ASSPRAGGHNEQF
TRBV11-1,TRBJ2-5,ASSLGSGDGTQY
TRBV28,TRBJ1-2,ASSWTGIDGYT
TRBV28,TRBJ1-4,ASSPSGATNEKLF
TRBV12-5,TRBJ2-3,ASGLVAGAVADTQY
TRBV5-4,TRBJ2-7,ASSFGGPRAPTEQY
TRBV6-5,TRBJ1-2,ASSSEGSGGYT
TRBV6-5,TRBJ1-4,ASSLRGRDEKLF
TRBV7-9,TRBJ1-3,ASSFGSSGNTIY
TRBV15,TRBJ2-7,ATSWDKGSYEQY
TRBV7-8,TRBJ1-5,ASSARGNSNNQPQH
TRBV19,TRBJ2-2,ASSIGGLAGYTGELF
TRBV10-3,TRBJ2-5,AISEVGHQETQY
TRBV27,TRBJ2-1,ASSSSWSGKGEQF
TRBV5-6,TRBJ1-5,ASSLSLDRAGNQPQH
TRBV6-5,TRBJ2-3,ASSIQGEGTDTQY
TRBV19,TRBJ1-2,ASSISGQVALYYGYT
TRBV3-1/TRBV3-2,TRBJ1-5,ASSQRGAYIQPQH
TRBV4-1,TRBJ2-1,ASSQVGGTYNEQF
TRBV27,TRBJ2-5,ASMVASGRKYQETQY
TRBV19,TRBJ1-1,ASSPSPGTGDTEAF
TRBV14,TRBJ2-7,ASSSRSGRSDEQY
TRBV4-2,TRBJ1-5,ASSQTGGNSNQPQH
TRBV5-3,TRBJ2-3,ARSLGLAATDTQY
TRBV7-8,TRBJ2-7,ASSPSVGRSYEQY